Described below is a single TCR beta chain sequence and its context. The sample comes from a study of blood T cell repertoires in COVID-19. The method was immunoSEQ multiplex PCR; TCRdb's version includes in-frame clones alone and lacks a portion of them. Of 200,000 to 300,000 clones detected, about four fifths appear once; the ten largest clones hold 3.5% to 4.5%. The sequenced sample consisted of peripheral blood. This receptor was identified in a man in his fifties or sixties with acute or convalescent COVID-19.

This CDR3 is CASSQAEETQYF. Written as DNA, the CDR3 is TGTGCCAGCAGTCAGGCAGAAGAGACCCAGTACTTC. The J gene is TRBJ2-5, the V gene TRBV28; D not certain. Germline CDR1 and CDR2: MDHEN and SYDVKM. The CDR3 consists of 12 residues. V lost 5 bases and J lost 3, with 7 bases in between.